The 3 T cell receptor beta chains below were found in one sample sequenced in a study of blood T cell repertoires in COVID-19. Clones were sequenced by immunoSEQ multiplex PCR, and TCRdb holds only the in-frame ones, with some missing. This sample has around 160,000 clones, with approximately 91% found just once. Sequenced material: peripheral blood. Receptor source: a human donor in a cohort sampled during active COVID-19.

The genes are TRBV6-5 and TRBJ2-5; 7 bases are shared with TRBD2. This CDR3 is built from 15 residues. From germline, CDR1 is MNHEY and CDR2 SVGAGI. J gave up 5 bases and V 2 bases, and 8 bases lay outside the gene matches. In DNA, the CDR3 is TGTGCCAGCAGTTACGCGTCGGGGGGTGGCGAGACCCAGTACTTC. Residues: CASSYASGGGETQYF.

The rearrangement uses TRBV27 and TRBJ2-1; possibly TRBD2 for D (6 bases). Looked up from germline, CDR1 is MNHEY and CDR2 is SMNVEV (reference sequence). The length of the CDR3 is 14 residues. Trimming pared 8 bases from V and 1 base from J, leaving 12 bases between. CDR3 in DNA: TGTGCCAGCGCCTACGGGGGATCCTACAATGAGCAGTTCTTC. It codes for CASAYGGSYNEQFF.

The V call is TRBV10-2, the J call TRBJ2-1; 9 bases are shared with TRBD1. In germline, CDR1 is WSHSY, CDR2 SAAADI. With 6 bases clipped from V and 2 bases from J, the junction kept 8 bases outside the gene matches. The CDR3 runs 16 residues. CDR3 coding DNA: TGCGCCAGCAGGACCGGGACAGGGAAGACCTACAATGAGCAGTTCTTC. This gives the protein CASRTGTGKTYNEQFF.